This is a list of T cell receptor beta chains from one sample in a study of cytomegalovirus exposure and HLA in healthy donors. Profiling relied on immunoSEQ multiplex PCR, and the TCRdb table lists in-frame clones only, not all of them. The sample has approximately 220,000 clones, around 80% seen once; the top ten hold under 0.8%. The sequencing input was PBMCs. The source of these receptors is a man in his late teens or twenties in good health and CMV-seronegative. The CDR3 runs from the conserved cysteine through the conserved F or W. The D gene is left open where the match is weak. Expanded clones get a size class; other rows say once, few or many, or leave the size out.

>TRBD2|TRBJ2-3|.|TRBV5-1
CASTSGAGADTQYF
TGCGCCAGCACCTCCGGCGCGGGAGCCGATACGCAGTATTTT
>.|TRBJ2-1|.|TRBV6-1
CASSGSSYNEQFF
TGTGCCAGCTCGGGGAGCTCCTACAATGAGCAGTTCTTC
>.|TRBJ2-2|.|TRBV5-1
CASSRSTGELFF
TGCGCCAGCAGCCGGTCCACGGGGGAGCTGTTTTTT
>TRBD2|TRBJ2-3|.|TRBV7-7
CASSPGLALSTDTQYF
TGTGCTAGCAGTCCCGGACTAGCGCTTAGCACAGATACGCAGTATTTT
>.|TRBJ2-5|.|TRBV5-1
CASSFSPGRLETQYF
TGCGCCAGCAGCTTCTCCCCAGGCCGATTAGAGACCCAGTACTTC
>.|TRBJ1-6|.|TRBV27
CASSFGTAYSPLHF
TGTGCCAGCAGTTTCGGGACTGCCTATTCACCCCTCCACTTT
>.|TRBJ2-1|.|TRBV10-2
CASSLTGDRIDEQFF
TGCGCCAGCAGCCTGACAGGCGACAGGATCGATGAGCAGTTCTTC
>TRBD1|TRBJ2-7|.|TRBV13
CASSSRTGIIEQYF
TGTGCCAGCAGTTCAAGGACAGGGATTATCGAGCAGTACTTC
>.|TRBJ1-6|few|TRBV30
CAWSVAGLKNSPLHF
TGTGCCTGGAGTGTAGCGGGACTCAAAAATTCACCCCTCCACTTT
>TRBD1|TRBJ1-2|.|TRBV27
CASSSGTGPYGYTF
TGTGCCAGCAGTTCCGGGACAGGGCCCTATGGCTACACCTTC
>TRBD2|TRBJ2-3|.|TRBV7-6
CATGLGDTQYF
TGTGCCACCGGACTAGGAGATACGCAGTATTTT
>TRBD1|TRBJ1-2|.|TRBV19
CASSTQGAYYGYTF
TGTGCCAGTAGTACCCAGGGGGCGTACTATGGCTACACCTTC
>.|TRBJ2-7|.|TRBV10-3
CAISKGDEQYF
TGTGCCATCTCGAAAGGGGACGAGCAGTACTTC
>.|TRBJ1-5|.|TRBV2
CASSESGTYSNQPQHF
TGTGCCAGCAGTGAATCCGGGACATATAGCAATCAGCCCCAGCATTTT
>.|TRBJ2-3|.|TRBV20-1
CSAIEGNTQYF
TGCAGTGCTATTGAGGGAAATACGCAGTATTTT
>TRBD1|TRBJ2-7|.|TRBV30
CAWATGTGGNEQYF
TGTGCCTGGGCCACCGGGACAGGGGGCAACGAGCAGTACTTC
>TRBD2|TRBJ2-1|.|TRBV2
CASFSGEGLPGNEQFF
TGTGCCAGCTTTTCTGGGGAGGGCCTACCGGGTAATGAGCAGTTCTTC
>TRBD1|TRBJ1-2|few|TRBV2
CASSSGQGNYGYTF
TGTGCCAGCAGTTCCGGACAGGGGAACTATGGCTACACCTTC
>TRBD2|TRBJ2-1|once|TRBV7-9
CSSSPWTSGRNEQFF
TGTTCCAGCAGCCCGTGGACTAGCGGGAGGAATGAGCAGTTCTTC
>.|TRBJ2-7|.|TRBV7-8
CASSLGQFGKQYF
TGTGCCAGCAGCTTAGGACAGTTCGGCAAGCAGTACTTC
>.|TRBJ2-7|few|TRBV27
CASSFSPGSYEQYF
TGTGCCAGCAGTTTCTCCCCGGGGAGCTACGAGCAGTACTTC
>TRBD1|TRBJ1-4|.|TRBV10-3
CAISERAGGNEKLFF
TGTGCCATCAGTGAACGGGCAGGGGGGAATGAAAAACTGTTTTTT
>TRBD2|TRBJ2-1|.|TRBV5-1
CASSLSSGRASEQFF
TGCGCCAGCAGCTTGTCGAGCGGGAGGGCCAGCGAGCAGTTCTTC
>TRBD1|TRBJ2-7|.|TRBV27
CASSFGTGRLYEQYF
TGTGCCAGCAGTTTCGGGACAGGGCGCCTCTACGAGCAGTACTTC
>.|TRBJ1-1|.|TRBV7-9
CASLQGSKTEAFF
TGTGCCAGCCTTCAGGGGAGTAAGACTGAAGCTTTCTTT
>TRBD1|TRBJ1-1|.|TRBV9
CASSPRARTGLDEAFF
TGTGCCAGCAGCCCCCGAGCAAGGACAGGGCTCGATGAAGCTTTCTTT
>TRBD2|TRBJ2-1|.|TRBV9
CASSVTGNLGLALEQFF
TGTGCCAGCAGCGTAACTGGCAATTTGGGACTAGCGTTGGAGCAGTTCTTC
>.|TRBJ2-7|.|TRBV2
CACLRPGAYEQYF
TGTGCCTGCCTACGGCCAGGGGCCTACGAGCAGTACTTC
>TRBD1|TRBJ1-1|.|TRBV28
CASSLLQGATEAFF
TGTGCCAGCAGTTTATTGCAGGGGGCGACTGAAGCTTTCTTT
>TRBD1|TRBJ1-1|few|TRBV4-1
CASSRQGASEAFF
TGCGCCAGCAGCAGACAGGGGGCGTCTGAAGCTTTCTTT
>.|TRBJ2-7|few|TRBV10-1
CASSKAGAAYEQYF
TGCGCCAGCAGTAAGGCAGGGGCGGCCTACGAGCAGTACTTC
>.|TRBJ2-1|.|TRBV7-3
CASSSRQDISYNEQFF
TGTGCCAGCAGCTCACGACAGGACATCTCCTACAATGAGCAGTTCTTC
>.|TRBJ1-2|once|TRBV28
CASSPGLYGYTF
TGTGCCAGCAGCCCAGGGCTCTATGGCTACACCTTC
>.|TRBJ2-5|.|TRBV5-4
CASSFSDRSQETQYF
TGTGCCAGCAGCTTTTCGGACAGATCTCAAGAGACCCAGTACTTC
>.|TRBJ2-1|few|TRBV19
CASSISGGSSYNEQFF
TGTGCCAGTAGTATTTCAGGGGGGAGCTCCTACAATGAGCAGTTCTTC
>TRBD2|TRBJ2-5|.|TRBV28
CASSFLARGGKETQYF
TGTGCCAGCAGTTTCTTGGCCCGGGGGGGGAAAGAGACCCAGTACTTC
>TRBD2|TRBJ2-3|.|TRBV4-1
CASSQDGTSIADTQYF
TGCGCCAGCAGCCAAGACGGGACTAGCATCGCAGATACGCAGTATTTT
>TRBD2|TRBJ2-7|.|TRBV9
CASSQPRVAGTNEQYF
TGTGCCAGCAGCCAACCCCGGGTAGCGGGGACGAACGAGCAGTACTTC
>TRBD2|TRBJ2-3|.|TRBV28
CACRSGAGNTDTQYF
TGTGCCTGTCGGTCTGGAGCGGGAAACACAGATACGCAGTATTTT
>TRBD1|TRBJ1-2|.|TRBV11-3
CASSPGQNYGYTF
TGTGCCAGCAGCCCGGGACAGAATTATGGCTACACCTTC
>.|TRBJ1-1|.|TRBV6-1
CASSRGRGSEAFF
TGTGCCAGCAGCCGAGGTAGGGGATCTGAAGCTTTCTTT
>TRBD2|TRBJ2-1|few|TRBV5-1
CASGVAGGGNEQFF
TGCGCCAGCGGTGTCGCGGGAGGAGGTAATGAGCAGTTCTTC
>TRBD2|TRBJ2-1|.|TRBV7-3
CASSTGGSYNEQFF
TGTGCCAGCAGCACGGGAGGGTCGTACAATGAGCAGTTCTTC
>TRBD1|TRBJ2-7|few|TRBV20-1
CSAYRGYEQYF
TGCAGTGCTTACAGGGGCTACGAGCAGTACTTC
>.|TRBJ1-2|.|TRBV6-1
CASSGQSNSYGYTF
TGTGCCAGCAGTGGACAGAGTAACTCCTATGGCTACACCTTC
>.|TRBJ1-2|.|TRBV6-5
CASSPGVYGYTF
TGTGCCAGCAGCCCAGGGGTCTATGGCTACACCTTC
>.|TRBJ2-4|.|TRBV5-4
CASSLGYGNTKNIQYF
TGTGCCAGCAGCTTGGGGTACGGGAATACCAAAAACATTCAGTACTTC
>TRBD2|TRBJ2-7|many|TRBV15
CATSRDGAASGAYEQYF
TGTGCCACCAGCAGAGATGGGGCGGCTAGCGGAGCCTACGAGCAGTACTTC
>.|TRBJ2-7|.|TRBV19
CASSIRVRNEQYF
TGTGCCAGTAGTATCAGGGTCCGGAACGAGCAGTACTTC
>.|TRBJ2-2|.|TRBV19
CASSIIGNTGELFF
TGTGCCAGTAGTATAATCGGTAACACCGGGGAGCTGTTTTTT
>TRBD2|TRBJ2-5|.|TRBV29-1
CSARTSGISETQYF
TGCAGCGCGAGGACTAGCGGGATATCGGAGACCCAGTACTTC
>.|TRBJ1-1|.|TRBV19
CASIYSQGYTEAFF
TGTGCCAGTATCTATAGTCAGGGATACACTGAAGCTTTCTTT
>TRBD1|TRBJ1-2|.|TRBV29-1
CSVLQGAYGYTF
TGCAGCGTTTTACAGGGGGCGTATGGCTACACCTTC
>.|TRBJ2-2|.|TRBV30
CASLATGELFF
TGTGCCTCCCTAGCGACCGGGGAGCTGTTTTTT
>.|TRBJ1-5|.|TRBV2
CASSEYRRAPNQPQHF
TGTGCCAGCAGTGAATACCGGAGGGCTCCTAATCAGCCCCAGCATTTT
>TRBD2|TRBJ2-3|.|TRBV5-8
CASSPSWTSGGSDTQYF
TGTGCCAGCAGCCCCTCTTGGACTAGCGGGGGGAGTGATACGCAGTATTTT
>TRBD1|TRBJ1-6|once|TRBV11-2
CASSLVQGAPLHF
TGTGCCAGCAGCTTAGTGCAGGGGGCACCCCTCCACTTT